This paragraph covers one T cell receptor beta chain sequence. Its antigen is undetermined. TCRdb keeps only in-frame clones here, not all; method: immunoSEQ multiplex PCR. The repertoire holds some 110,000 clones, with 93% as singletons. The record originates from a study of T cell responses to AZD1222 COVID-19 vaccine. Points from the study as a whole: Nearly half of unique spike-specific TCRs reportedly avoided B.1.351 and B.1.1.7 mutated regions. Among AZD1222 vaccinees, only six or seven were seropositive at baseline. After the peak T cell response, and only then, were repertoires sampled. In a largely white British group with more females than males, clonal diversity was possibly underestimated.

The CDR3 loop spans 15 amino acids. Germline V CDR1 and CDR2: SGHDN, FVKESK. After removal of 4 bases from V and 5 bases from J, the junction contained 6 bases not matched to a gene. The gene calls are TRBV14 and TRBJ2-7; 12 bases line up with TRBD1. The starting material was peripheral blood, obtained on day 0 of AZD1222 vaccination. The receptor comes from an adult in good health. CDR3 in DNA: TGTGCCAGCAGCCCCTGGGGGACAGGGGGCAACGAGCAGTACTTC. This codes for CASSPWGTGGNEQYF.